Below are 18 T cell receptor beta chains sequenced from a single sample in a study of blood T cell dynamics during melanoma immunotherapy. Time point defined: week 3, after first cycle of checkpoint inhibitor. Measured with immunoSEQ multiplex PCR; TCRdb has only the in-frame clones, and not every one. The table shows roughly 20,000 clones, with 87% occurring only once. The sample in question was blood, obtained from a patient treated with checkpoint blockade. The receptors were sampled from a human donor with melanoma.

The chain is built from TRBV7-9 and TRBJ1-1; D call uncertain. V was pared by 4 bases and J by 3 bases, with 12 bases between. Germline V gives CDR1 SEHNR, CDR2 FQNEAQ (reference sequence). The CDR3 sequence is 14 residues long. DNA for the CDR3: TGTGCCAGCAGCTCCCAGGTTGTACACACTGAAGCTTTCTTT. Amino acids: CASSSQVVHTEAFF.

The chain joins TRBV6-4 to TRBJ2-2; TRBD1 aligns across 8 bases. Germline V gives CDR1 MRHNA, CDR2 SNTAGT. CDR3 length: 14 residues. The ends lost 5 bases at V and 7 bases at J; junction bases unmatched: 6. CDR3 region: CASSPQGDSGELFF. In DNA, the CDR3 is TGTGCCAGCAGTCCACAGGGGGATAGCGGGGAGCTGTTTTTT.

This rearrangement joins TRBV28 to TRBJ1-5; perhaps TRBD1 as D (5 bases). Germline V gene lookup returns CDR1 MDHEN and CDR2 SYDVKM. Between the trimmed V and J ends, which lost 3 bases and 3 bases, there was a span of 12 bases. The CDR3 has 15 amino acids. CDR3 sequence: CASSLGQGANQPQHF. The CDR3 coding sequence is TGTGCCAGCAGTTTGGGGCAGGGCGCCAATCAGCCCCAGCATTTT.

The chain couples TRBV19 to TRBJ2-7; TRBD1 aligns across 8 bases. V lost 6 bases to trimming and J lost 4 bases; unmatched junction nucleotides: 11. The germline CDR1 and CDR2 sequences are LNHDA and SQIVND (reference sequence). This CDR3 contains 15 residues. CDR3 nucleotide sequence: TGTGCCAGTAGCCCTAAGACAGGGGCCCCATACGAGCAGTACTTC. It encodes CASSPKTGAPYEQYF.

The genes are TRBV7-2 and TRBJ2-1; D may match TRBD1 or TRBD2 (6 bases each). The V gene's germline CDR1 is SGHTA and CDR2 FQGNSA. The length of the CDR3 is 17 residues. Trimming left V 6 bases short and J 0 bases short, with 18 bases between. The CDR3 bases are TGTGCCAGCAGACCCGCCTGGGGGGCCCCCTCCTACAATGAGCAGTTCTTC. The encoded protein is CASRPAWGAPSYNEQFF.

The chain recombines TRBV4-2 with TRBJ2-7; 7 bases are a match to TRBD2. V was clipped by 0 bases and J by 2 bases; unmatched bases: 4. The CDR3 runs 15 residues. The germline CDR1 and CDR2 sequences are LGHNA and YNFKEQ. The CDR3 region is CASSQDVAGPYEQYF. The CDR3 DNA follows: TGTGCCAGCAGCCAAGATGTAGCGGGTCCCTACGAGCAGTACTTC.

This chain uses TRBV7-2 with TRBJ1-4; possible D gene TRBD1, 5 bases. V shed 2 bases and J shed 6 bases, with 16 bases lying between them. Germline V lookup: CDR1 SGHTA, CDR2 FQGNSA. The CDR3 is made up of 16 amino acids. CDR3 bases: TGTGCCAGCAGCTTACGGGGCGAGGGGCTTGATGAAAAACTGTTTTTT. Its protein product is CASSLRGEGLDEKLFF.

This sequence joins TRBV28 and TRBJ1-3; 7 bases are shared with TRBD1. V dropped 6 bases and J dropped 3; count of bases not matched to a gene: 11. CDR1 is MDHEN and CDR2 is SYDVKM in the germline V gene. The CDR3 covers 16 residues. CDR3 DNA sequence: TGTGCCAGCAGAACACCCCCAGGGGGAGGTGGAAACACCATATATTTT. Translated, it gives CASRTPPGGGGNTIYF.

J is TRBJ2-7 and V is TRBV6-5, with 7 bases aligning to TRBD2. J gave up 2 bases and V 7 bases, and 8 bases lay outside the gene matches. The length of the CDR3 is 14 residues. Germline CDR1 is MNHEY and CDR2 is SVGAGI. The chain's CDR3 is CASKHGAGAYEQYF. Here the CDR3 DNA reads TGTGCCAGCAAGCACGGGGCGGGAGCCTACGAGCAGTACTTC.

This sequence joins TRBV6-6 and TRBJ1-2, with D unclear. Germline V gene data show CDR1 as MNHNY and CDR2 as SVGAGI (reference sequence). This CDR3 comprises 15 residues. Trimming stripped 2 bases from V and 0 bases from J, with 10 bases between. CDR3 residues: CASSYRAATNYGYTF. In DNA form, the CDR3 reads TGTGCCAGCAGTTACCGGGCAGCGACTAACTATGGCTACACCTTC.

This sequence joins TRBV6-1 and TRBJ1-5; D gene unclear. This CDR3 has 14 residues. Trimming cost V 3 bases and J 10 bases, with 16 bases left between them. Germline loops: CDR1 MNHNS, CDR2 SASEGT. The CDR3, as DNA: TGTGCCAGCAGTGACGGAACACCTTTTCGCCCCCAGCATTTT. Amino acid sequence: CASSDGTPFRPQHF.

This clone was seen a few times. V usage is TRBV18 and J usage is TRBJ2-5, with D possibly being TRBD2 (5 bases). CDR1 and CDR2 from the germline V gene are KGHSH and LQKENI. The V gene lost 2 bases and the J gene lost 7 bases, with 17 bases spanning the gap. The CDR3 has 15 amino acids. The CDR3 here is CASSPDSSIERTQYF. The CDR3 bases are TGTGCCAGCTCACCAGATTCTAGCATTGAAAGGACCCAGTACTTC.

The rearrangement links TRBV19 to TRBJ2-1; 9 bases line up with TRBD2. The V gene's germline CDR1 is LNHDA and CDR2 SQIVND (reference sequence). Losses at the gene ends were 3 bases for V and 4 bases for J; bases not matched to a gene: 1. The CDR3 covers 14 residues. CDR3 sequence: CASSMSGGYNEQFF. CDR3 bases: TGTGCCAGTAGTATGAGCGGGGGGTACAATGAGCAGTTCTTC.

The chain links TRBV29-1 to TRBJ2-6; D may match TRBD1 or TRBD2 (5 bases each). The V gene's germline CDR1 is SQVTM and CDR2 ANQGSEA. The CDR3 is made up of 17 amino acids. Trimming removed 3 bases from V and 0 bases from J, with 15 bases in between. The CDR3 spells CSVDEYGDGSGANVLTF. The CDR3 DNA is TGCAGCGTTGATGAGTATGGGGACGGCTCTGGGGCCAACGTCCTGACTTTC.

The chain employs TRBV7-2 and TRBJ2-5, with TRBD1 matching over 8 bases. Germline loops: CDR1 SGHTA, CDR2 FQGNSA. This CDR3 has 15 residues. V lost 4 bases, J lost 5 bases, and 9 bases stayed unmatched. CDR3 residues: CASSSVTGAEETQYF. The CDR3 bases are TGTGCCAGCAGCTCCGTGACAGGGGCAGAGGAGACCCAGTACTTC.

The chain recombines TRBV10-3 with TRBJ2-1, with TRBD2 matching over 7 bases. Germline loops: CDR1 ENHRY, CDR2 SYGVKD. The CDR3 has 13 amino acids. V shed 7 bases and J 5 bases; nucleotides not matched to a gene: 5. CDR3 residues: CAITPGRDNEQFF. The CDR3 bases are TGTGCCATCACCCCGGGGAGGGACAATGAGCAGTTCTTC.

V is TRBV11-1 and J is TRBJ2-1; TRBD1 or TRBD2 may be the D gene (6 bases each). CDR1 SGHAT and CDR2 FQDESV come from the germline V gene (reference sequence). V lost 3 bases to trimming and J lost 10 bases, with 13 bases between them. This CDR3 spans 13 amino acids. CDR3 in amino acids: CASSLGGAGEQFF. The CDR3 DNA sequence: TGTGCCAGCAGCTTGGGGGGCGCCGGCGAGCAGTTCTTC.

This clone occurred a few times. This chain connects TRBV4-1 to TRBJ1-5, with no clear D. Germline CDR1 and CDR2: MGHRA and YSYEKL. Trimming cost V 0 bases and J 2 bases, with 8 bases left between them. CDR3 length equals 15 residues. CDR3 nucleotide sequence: TGCGCCAGCAGCCAAGATCCCGCGGGCAATCAGCCCCAGCATTTT. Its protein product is CASSQDPAGNQPQHF.